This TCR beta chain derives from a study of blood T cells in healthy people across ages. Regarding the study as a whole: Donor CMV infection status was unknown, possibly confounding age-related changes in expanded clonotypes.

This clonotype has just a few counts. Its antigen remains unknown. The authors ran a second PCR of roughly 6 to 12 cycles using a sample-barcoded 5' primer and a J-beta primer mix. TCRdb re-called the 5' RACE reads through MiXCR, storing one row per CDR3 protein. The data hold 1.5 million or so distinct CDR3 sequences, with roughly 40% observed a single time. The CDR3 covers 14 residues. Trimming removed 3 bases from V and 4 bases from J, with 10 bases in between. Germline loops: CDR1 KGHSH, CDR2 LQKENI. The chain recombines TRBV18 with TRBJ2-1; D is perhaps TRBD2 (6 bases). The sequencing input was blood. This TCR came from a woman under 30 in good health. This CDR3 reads CASSPASAYNEQFF. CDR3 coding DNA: TGTGCCAGCTCACCCGCTAGCGCATACAATGAGCAGTTCTTC.